The TCR beta chain described here comes from a study of blood T cell repertoires in COVID-19 (dated by TCRdb to the early 2020s). In the study overall: Collaborator samples came from the United States, Italy and Spain and covered acute and convalescent phases of COVID-19. The prospective study material was composed of cDNA or gDNA derived from T cells, B-cell-depleted T cells, or PBMCs. The dataset comprised deeply sampled blood TCRbeta repertoires from subjects exposed to, actively infected with, or recovered from COVID-19. A freely available public database, intended as a resource for researchers studying the immune response to SARS-CoV-2, is where the repertoires were released. Samples came from the ongoing ImmuneRACE study (first 160 participants) plus 1,254 subjects from 6 global collaborators. The sample metadata nearly always contained a de-identified subject ID, COVID-19 status, age in years and sex. HLA class I and class II types, where available, came from metadata supplied by the sample provider rather than from assay-based typing. On the study overall, not on this receptor specifically: The quantity of clinical and demographic metadata differed by source and by participant and was supplied without curation.

This clone turned up a few times. This clone's antigen is unknown. Base-call qualities are not available, and no considerably larger clone is one nucleotide away. The immunoSEQ Assay, a bias-controlled multiplex PCR, was used to amplify TCRbeta CDR3 regions from genomic DNA. As for the authors' bioinformatics: Within the assay, amplification of reference gene primers was used to estimate how many nucleated cells each sample contained. Sequence reads were collapsed and filtered to measure the absolute abundance of every unique TCRbeta CDR3 rearrangement. Productive Simpson clonality was computed per sample as the square root of Simpson's diversity index over productive rearrangements. TCRdb mirrors the immuneACCESS table, restricted to in-frame sequences. Some clones are absent from its copies; in checked studies, under half trace to an unresolved V gene, and the reason for the others is unknown. The V and J calls and the clone size are those of that table, but D and trimming were determined from the DNA. The sample table lists over 200,000 clones, roughly 80% of them with a count of one. Of the sample, roughly 7.9% is held by the ten largest clones.

Each collaborating institution followed its own protocols to collect whole blood in K2EDTA tubes. Collaborator samples were shipped for TCRbeta analysis as frozen whole blood, isolated PBMCs, or DNA extracted from either sample type. Input material: peripheral blood. The receptor's source is a woman older than 75 with acute or convalescent COVID-19.

CDR3 loop: CASSQGSGTEAFF. The nucleotides are TGCGCCAGCAGTCAGGGGAGTGGAACTGAAGCTTTCTTT. In this chain, TRBV5-1 is recombined with TRBJ1-1; the D region possibly corresponds to TRBD1 (6 bases align). V drops 5 bases and J drops 5 bases, leaving 13 bases in between. Measured from the cysteine to the phenylalanine, the CDR3 is 13 residues long. The CDR3 DNA has 39 bases and is translated from base 1. CDR1 and CDR2 are read off the germline V gene as SGHRS and YFSETQ.